The subject of this entry is one TCR beta chain. Its antigen remains unknown. The sample is drawn from a study of STAT5B mutations in CD4+ large granular lymphocyte leukemia. This was a survey-level run. The method was immunoSEQ multiplex PCR; TCRdb's version includes in-frame clones alone and lacks a portion of them. The sample holds about 28,000 clones, roughly three quarters seen once. The study's findings and limits: The CD4+ versus CD8+ T-LGLL clonality difference may reflect limited sample size. Main leukemic clonotypes were patient-specific, but roughly 26% appeared at low frequency elsewhere.

Controls came from buffy coats of healthy blood donors. The receptor was isolated from a human donor in good health. Sequencing was performed on CD4+ T cells from blood buffy coats.

The CDR3 loop reads CSVEVGNYNEQFF. The CDR3 DNA reads TGCAGCGTTGAAGTGGGGAACTACAATGAGCAGTTCTTC. V usage is TRBV29-1 and J usage is TRBJ2-1; D remains ambiguous. CDR1 is SQVTM and CDR2 is ANQGSEA in the germline V gene. The V end was cut by 1 base, the J end by 3 bases, with 7 bases between. This CDR3 has 13 residues.